The TCR beta chain under discussion was sequenced for a study of blood T cells in healthy people across ages. The germline V gene has CDR1 SGHRS and CDR2 YFSETQ. This CDR3 spans 18 amino acids. The germline V and J ends were trimmed by 1 base and 0 bases, with 14 bases remaining between them. Together with a sample-barcoded 5' primer, a J-beta primer mix was included in a second PCR lasting about 7 to 11 cycles. TCRdb reanalysed the 5' RACE reads using MiXCR and keeps one entry per CDR3 protein. The repertoire holds hundreds of thousands of distinct CDR3 sequences, with about 42% as singletons. Broader study findings: Leaving the PBMCs unsorted stopped any conclusive comparison of naive versus antigen-experienced cells. A greater number of naive CD4+ cells and higher diversity distinguished long-lived donors from aged donors. Changes in expanded clonotypes were possibly confounded, as the CMV status of donors was unknown.

Points on this clonotype: The antigen is unknown.

The receptor comes from a man in his 60s in good health. Material for sequencing was blood. This chain joins TRBV5-1 and TRBJ2-6; a weak D match, TRBD2 (7 bases). CDR3 bases: TGCGCCAGCAGCTTGACTTACGGGGGGCCCTCTGGGGCCAACGTCCTGACTTTC. This gives the protein CASSLTYGGPSGANVLTF.